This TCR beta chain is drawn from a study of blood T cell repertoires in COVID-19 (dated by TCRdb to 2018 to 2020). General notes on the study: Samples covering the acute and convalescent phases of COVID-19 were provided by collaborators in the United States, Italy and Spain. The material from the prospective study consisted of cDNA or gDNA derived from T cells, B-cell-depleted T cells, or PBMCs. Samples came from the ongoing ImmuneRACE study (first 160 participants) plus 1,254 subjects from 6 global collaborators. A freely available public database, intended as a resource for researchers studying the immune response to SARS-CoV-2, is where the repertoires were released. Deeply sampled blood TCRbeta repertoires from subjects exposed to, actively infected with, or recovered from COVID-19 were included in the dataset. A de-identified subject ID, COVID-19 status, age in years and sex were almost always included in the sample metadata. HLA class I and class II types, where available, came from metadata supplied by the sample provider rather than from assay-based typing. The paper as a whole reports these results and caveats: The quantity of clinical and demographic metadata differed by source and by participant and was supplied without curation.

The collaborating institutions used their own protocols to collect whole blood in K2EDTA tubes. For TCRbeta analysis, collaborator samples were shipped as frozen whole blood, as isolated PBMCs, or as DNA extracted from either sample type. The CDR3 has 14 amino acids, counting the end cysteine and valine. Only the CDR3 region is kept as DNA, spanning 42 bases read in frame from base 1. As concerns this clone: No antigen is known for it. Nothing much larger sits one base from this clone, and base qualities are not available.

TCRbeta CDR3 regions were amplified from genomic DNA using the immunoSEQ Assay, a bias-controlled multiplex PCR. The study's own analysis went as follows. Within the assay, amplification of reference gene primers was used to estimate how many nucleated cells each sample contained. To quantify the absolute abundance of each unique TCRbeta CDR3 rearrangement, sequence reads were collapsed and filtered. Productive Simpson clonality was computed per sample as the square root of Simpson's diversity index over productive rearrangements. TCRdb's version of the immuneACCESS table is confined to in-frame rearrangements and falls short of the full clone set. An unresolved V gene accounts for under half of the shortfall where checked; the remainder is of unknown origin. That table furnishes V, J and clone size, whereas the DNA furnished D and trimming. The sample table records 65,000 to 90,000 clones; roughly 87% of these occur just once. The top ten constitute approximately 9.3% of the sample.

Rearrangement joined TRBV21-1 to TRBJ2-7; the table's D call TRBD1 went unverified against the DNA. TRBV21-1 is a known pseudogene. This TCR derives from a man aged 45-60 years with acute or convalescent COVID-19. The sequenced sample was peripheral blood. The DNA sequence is TGTGCCACCTGGGCAGGGGCCCGTCTGAGCGAGCAGTACGTC. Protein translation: CATWAGARLSEQYV.